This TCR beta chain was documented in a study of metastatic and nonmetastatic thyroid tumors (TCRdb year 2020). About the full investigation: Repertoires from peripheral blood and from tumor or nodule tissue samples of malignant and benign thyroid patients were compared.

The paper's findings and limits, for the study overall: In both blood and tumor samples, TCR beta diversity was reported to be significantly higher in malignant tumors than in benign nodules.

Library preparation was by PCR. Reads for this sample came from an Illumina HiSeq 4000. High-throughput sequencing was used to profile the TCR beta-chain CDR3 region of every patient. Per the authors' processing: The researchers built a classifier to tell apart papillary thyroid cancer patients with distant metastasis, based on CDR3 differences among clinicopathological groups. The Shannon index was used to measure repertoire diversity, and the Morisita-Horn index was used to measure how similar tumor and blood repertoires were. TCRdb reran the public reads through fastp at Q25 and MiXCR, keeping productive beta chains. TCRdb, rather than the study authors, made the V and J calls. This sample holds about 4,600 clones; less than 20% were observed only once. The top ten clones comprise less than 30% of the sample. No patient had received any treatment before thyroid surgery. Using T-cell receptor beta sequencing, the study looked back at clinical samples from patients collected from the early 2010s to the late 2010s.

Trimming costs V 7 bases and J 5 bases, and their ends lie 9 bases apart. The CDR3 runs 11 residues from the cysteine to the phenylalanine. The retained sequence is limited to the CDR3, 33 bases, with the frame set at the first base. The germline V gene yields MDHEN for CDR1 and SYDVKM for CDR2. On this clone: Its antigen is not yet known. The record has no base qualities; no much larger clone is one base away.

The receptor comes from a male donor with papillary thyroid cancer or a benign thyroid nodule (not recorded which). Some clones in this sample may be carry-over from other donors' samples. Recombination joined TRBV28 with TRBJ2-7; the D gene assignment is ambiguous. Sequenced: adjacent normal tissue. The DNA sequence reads TGTGCCAGCACCATCGAGCACGAGCAGTACTTC. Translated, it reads CASTIEHEQYF.